This T cell receptor (beta chain) was profiled in a study of a mutant IDH1 vaccine in newly diagnosed glioma. Study summary: The earlier regimen, radiotherapy, temozolomide, or both, was most often both.

The method was immunoSEQ multiplex PCR; TCRdb's version includes in-frame clones alone and lacks a portion of them. The table has approximately 60,000 clones, approximately 87% seen once. Findings of the study overall: Seemingly, pseudoprogression had no relation to changes in the top peripheral T cell clonotypes.

Turning to this clone: Its antigen is currently unknown.

The time point: week 35, safety follow-up. Each vaccine dose was 300 ug of mutant IDH1 20-mer peptide, with topical imiquimod. Losses at the gene ends were 5 bases for V and 7 bases for J; bases not matched to a gene: 5. The V gene's germline CDR1 is MNHEY and CDR2 SVGAGI. The CDR3 contains 13 residues. This chain uses TRBV6-5 with TRBJ2-5; 9 bases are shared with TRBD1. The sequencing here drew on PBMCs, taken from a glioma patient whose treatment included an IDH1 peptide vaccine. The TCR sequence derives from a man in his forties with glioma. Here the CDR3 reads CASSKGQGWTQYF. In DNA form, the CDR3 reads TGTGCCAGCAGTAAAGGACAGGGGTGGACCCAGTACTTC.